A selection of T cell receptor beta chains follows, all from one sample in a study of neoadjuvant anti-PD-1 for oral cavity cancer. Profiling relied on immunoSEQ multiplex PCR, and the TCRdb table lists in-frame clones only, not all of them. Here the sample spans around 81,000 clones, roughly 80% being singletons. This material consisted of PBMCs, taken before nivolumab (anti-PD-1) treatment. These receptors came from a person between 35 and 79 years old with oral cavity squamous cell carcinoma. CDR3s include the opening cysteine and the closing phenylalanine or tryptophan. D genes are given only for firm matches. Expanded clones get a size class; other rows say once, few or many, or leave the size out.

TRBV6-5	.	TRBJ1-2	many	CASGAPGLGYGYTF	TGTGCCAGCGGGGCGCCGGGGCTAGGTTATGGCTACACCTTC
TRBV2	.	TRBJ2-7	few	CASTVADSYEQYF	TGTGCCAGCACGGTCGCTGACTCCTACGAGCAGTACTTC
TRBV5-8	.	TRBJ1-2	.	CASSLGTPNYGYTF	TGTGCCAGCAGCTTAGGGACACCTAACTATGGCTACACCTTC
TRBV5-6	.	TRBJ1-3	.	CASSLAGAANTIYF	TGTGCCAGCAGCTTAGCTGGGGCGGCGAACACCATATATTTT
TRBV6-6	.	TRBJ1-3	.	CASSPAELGNTIYF	TGTGCCAGCAGTCCCGCCGAACTAGGAAACACCATATATTTT
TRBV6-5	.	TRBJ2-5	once	CASSYGGIETQYF	TGTGCCAGCAGTTACGGGGGCATTGAGACCCAGTACTTC
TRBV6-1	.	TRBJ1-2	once	CACGGAAYGYTF	TGTGCCTGCGGGGGCGCGGCCTATGGCTACACCTTC
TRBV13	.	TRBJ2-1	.	CASSQGLAEAYNEQFF	TGTGCCAGCAGCCAAGGCCTGGCCGAGGCCTACAATGAGCAGTTCTTC
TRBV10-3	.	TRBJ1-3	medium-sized	CAIRDSSGNTIYF	TGTGCCATCAGAGACAGCTCTGGAAACACCATATATTTT
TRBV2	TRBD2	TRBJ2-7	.	CASSEALELAGVGEQYF	TGTGCCAGCAGTGAAGCGCTCGAACTAGCGGGAGTCGGGGAGCAGTACTTC
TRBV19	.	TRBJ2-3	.	CASNRGATDTQYF	TGTGCCAGTAACCGGGGGGCTACAGATACGCAGTATTTT
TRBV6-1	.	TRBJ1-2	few	CASSEALGTYGYTF	TGTGCCAGCAGTGAAGCCCTAGGGACCTATGGCTACACCTTC
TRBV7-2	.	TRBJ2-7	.	CASSLAGSYEQYF	TGTGCCAGCAGCTTAGCGGGAAGCTACGAGCAGTACTTC
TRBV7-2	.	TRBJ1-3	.	CASSSRPGAGNTIYF	TGTGCCAGCAGTTCCCGGCCCGGAGCTGGAAACACCATATATTTT
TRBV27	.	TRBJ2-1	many	CASSSNYGGPGEQFF	TGTGCCAGCAGTTCCAACTACGGGGGGCCGGGGGAGCAGTTCTTC
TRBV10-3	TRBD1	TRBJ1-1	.	CAISGTGMNTEAFF	TGTGCCATCAGCGGGACAGGGATGAACACTGAAGCTTTCTTT
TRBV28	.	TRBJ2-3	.	CASSLTGQPDTQYF	TGTGCCAGCAGTTTGACGGGTCAACCAGATACGCAGTATTTT
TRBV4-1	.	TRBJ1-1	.	CASSSETGYTEAFF	TGCGCCAGCAGCTCCGAAACAGGGTACACTGAAGCTTTCTTT
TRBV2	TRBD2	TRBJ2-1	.	CASSEMASGSNEQFF	TGTGCCAGCAGTGAAATGGCTAGCGGGAGCAATGAGCAGTTCTTC
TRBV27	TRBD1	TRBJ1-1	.	CASTRQGPLNTEAFF	TGTGCCAGCACCCGACAGGGCCCCTTGAACACTGAAGCTTTCTTT
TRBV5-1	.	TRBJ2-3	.	CASSNSPLTDTQYF	TGCGCCAGCAGCAATAGCCCACTCACAGATACGCAGTATTTT
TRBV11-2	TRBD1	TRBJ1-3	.	CASSWGTAERSGNTIYF	TGTGCCAGCAGCTGGGGGACAGCCGAGCGCTCTGGAAACACCATATATTTT
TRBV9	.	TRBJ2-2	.	CASSVGSLLTGELFF	TGTGCCAGCAGCGTAGGATCCCTCCTCACCGGGGAGCTGTTTTTT
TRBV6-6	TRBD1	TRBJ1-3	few	CASSFPGQGDTIYF	TGTGCCAGCAGTTTTCCGGGACAGGGTGACACCATATATTTT
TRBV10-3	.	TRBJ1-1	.	CAISEGRTEAFF	TGTGCCATCAGTGAGGGTAGGACTGAAGCTTTCTTT
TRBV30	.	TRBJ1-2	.	CAWMDSYGYTF	TGTGCCTGGATGGACAGCTATGGCTACACCTTC
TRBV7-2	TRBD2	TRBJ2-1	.	CASSLGLAGNEQFF	TGTGCCAGCAGCTTGGGACTAGCAGGCAATGAGCAGTTCTTC
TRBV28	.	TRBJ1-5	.	CASSSQLNSNQPQHF	TGTGCCAGCAGTTCCCAGCTTAATAGCAATCAGCCCCAGCATTTT
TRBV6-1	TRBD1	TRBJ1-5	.	CASSRDRDAPQHF	TGTGCCAGCAGCCGGGACAGGGATGCCCCCCAGCATTTT
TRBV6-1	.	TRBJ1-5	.	CASSPYSNQPQHF	TGTGCCAGCAGTCCTTATAGCAATCAGCCCCAGCATTTT
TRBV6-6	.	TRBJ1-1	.	CASSEGGHVTEAFF	TGTGCCAGCAGCGAGGGCGGACACGTCACTGAAGCTTTCTTT
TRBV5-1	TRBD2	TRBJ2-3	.	CASSLALAGNTDTQYF	TGCGCCAGCAGCTTGGCCTTAGCGGGGAACACAGATACGCAGTATTTT
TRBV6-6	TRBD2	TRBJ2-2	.	CASSQTSGRITGELFF	TGTGCCAGCAGCCAGACTAGCGGGAGGATCACCGGGGAGCTGTTTTTT
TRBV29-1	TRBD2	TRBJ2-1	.	CSAASGLNEQFF	TGCAGCGCCGCTAGCGGACTTAATGAGCAGTTCTTC
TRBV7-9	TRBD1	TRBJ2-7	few	CASSHWDRYYEQYF	TGTGCCAGCAGCCACTGGGACAGGTACTACGAGCAGTACTTC